Shown below are 29 T cell receptor beta chains from a single sample sequenced in a study of PD-1 blockade in classical Hodgkin lymphoma. Indicated time point: newly diagnosed, previously untreated cHL patient sample. The assay was immunoSEQ multiplex PCR, and TCRdb's table has in-frame clones only and misses some. The table has fewer than 90,000 clones, over 90% seen once; the top ten hold 2.6%. Sequencing was done on a sample of peripheral blood mononuclear cells (PBMCs). The source of these receptors is a human donor with classical Hodgkin lymphoma.

The V and J genes are TRBV15 and TRBJ2-5; 13 bases map to TRBD2. CDR1 and CDR2 (germline): LNHNV, YYDKDF (reference sequence). The CDR3 is 20 amino acids. V trimming: 0 bases; J trimming: 6 bases; junction bases outside the gene matches: 16. Here the CDR3 reads CATSRDLGLAGSIPSQTQYF. DNA for the CDR3: TGTGCCACCAGCAGAGATTTGGGACTAGCGGGAAGTATCCCCTCACAGACCCAGTACTTC. Together with reference TRBV15 and TRBJ2-5, the CDR3 gives the full variable domain: DAMVIQNPRYQVTQFGKPVTLSCSQTLNHNVMYWYQQKSSQAPKLLFHYYDKDFNNEADTPDNFQSRRPNTSFCFLDIRSPGLGDTAMYLCATSRDLGLAGSIPSQTQYFGPGTRLLVL.

The gene calls are TRBV6-1 and TRBJ1-4; D is perhaps TRBD1 (6 bases). Germline CDR1 MNHNS, CDR2 SASEGT. The CDR3 runs to 13 residues. V lost 5 bases and J 8 bases, leaving 12 bases between the germline ends. This CDR3 reads CASSQGMEEKLFF. The CDR3 coding sequence is TGTGCCAGCAGTCAGGGGATGGAGGAAAAACTGTTTTTT.

The CDR3 loop reads CASRRHLSDEKLFF. The CDR3 bases are TGCGCCAGCAGAAGACACCTAAGCGACGAAAAACTGTTTTTT. The chain carries TRBV5-1 and TRBJ1-4; D unclear. Germline lookup yields CDR1 SGHRS and CDR2 YFSETQ. The V gene lost 5 bases and the J gene lost 8 bases, with 16 bases spanning the gap. The CDR3 has 14 amino acids.

The chain carries TRBV6-6 and TRBJ1-6, with 7 positions matching TRBD1. The germline CDR1 and CDR2 sequences are MNHNY and SVGAGI (reference sequence). V was clipped by 4 bases and J by 8 bases; unmatched bases: 2. The CDR3 consists of 13 residues. As DNA, the CDR3 is TGTGCCAGCAGTTCTGGGACAGATTCACCCCTCCACTTT. It yields the protein CASSSGTDSPLHF.

The V call is TRBV28, the J call TRBJ1-2; 7 bases align to TRBD1. Trimming cost V 7 bases and J 3 bases; bases outside gene matches: 23. Germline CDR1 reads MDHEN; CDR2 reads SYDVKM. The CDR3 extends over 19 amino acids. CDR3 residues: CASKFTYRGLFDRDYGYTF. CDR3 bases: TGTGCCAGCAAGTTTACATACCGCGGGCTCTTTGACAGGGACTATGGCTACACCTTC.

This rearrangement joins TRBV18 to TRBJ1-6; D remains unclear. The CDR3 totals 13 residues. Per the germline V gene, CDR1 is KGHSH and CDR2 is LQKENI. Trimming removed 4 bases from V and 7 bases from J, with 8 bases in between. The CDR3 DNA follows: TGTGCCAGCTCACTAAATGGGAATTCACCCCTCCACTTT. It specifies CASSLNGNSPLHF.

The gene calls are TRBV29-1 and TRBJ2-1; maybe TRBD1 (6 bases). V was trimmed by 7 bases and J by 14 bases, leaving 27 bases between them. The V gene's germline CDR1 is SQVTM and CDR2 ANQGSEA. The CDR3 sequence is 14 residues long. The CDR3 DNA reads TGCAGCGCCATGGGAAAGACAGGACTCGCAGATGAGTTCTTC. Amino acid sequence: CSAMGKTGLADEFF.

This chain connects TRBV27 to TRBJ1-1, with a possible D match to TRBD1 (6 bases). Germline CDR1 reads MNHEY; CDR2 reads SMNVEV (reference sequence). Trimming shortened V by 7 bases and J by 0 bases, and 12 bases separated the two germline ends. The CDR3 length is 14 residues. The DNA of the CDR3 is TGTGCCAGCACCACGACAGGCCTGAACACTGAAGCTTTCTTT. Protein: CASTTTGLNTEAFF.

V gene TRBV27 combines with J gene TRBJ1-2; no clear D gene. V lost 5 bases, J lost 8 bases, and 12 bases lay in between. From germline, CDR1 is MNHEY and CDR2 SMNVEV (reference sequence). The CDR3 sequence is 12 residues long. CDR3 region: CASSLGGRGYTF. CDR3 sequence (DNA): TGTGCCAGCAGTCTGGGTGGGAGAGGCTACACCTTC.

The chain has TRBV5-1 and TRBJ2-3, with a possible D match to TRBD1 (5 bases). This CDR3 is 15 amino acids long. V was shortened by 2 bases and J by 0 bases, with 10 bases between the two germline ends. Germline V gives CDR1 SGHRS, CDR2 YFSETQ. Written as DNA, the CDR3 is TGCGCCAGCAGCTTTAGACAGCAAAGCACAGATACGCAGTATTTT. Protein product: CASSFRQQSTDTQYF. The full variable domain, in which reference TRBV5-1 and TRBJ2-3 provide the parts outside the CDR3, is KAGVTQTPRYLIKTRGQQVTLSCSPISGHRSVSWYQQTPGQGLQFLFEYFSETQRNKGNFPGRFSGRQFSNSRSEMNVSTLELGDSALYLCASSFRQQSTDTQYFGPGTRLTVL.

The chain carries TRBV7-9 and TRBJ2-1; no clear D. The CDR3 runs 11 residues. Trimming stripped 0 bases from V and 9 bases from J, with 3 bases between. CDR1 is SEHNR, CDR2 FQNEAQ, per germline (reference sequence). CDR3 DNA sequence: TGTGCCAGCAGCTTAGCATCTGAGCAGTTCTTC. Amino acid sequence: CASSLASEQFF.

The J gene is TRBJ1-2, the V gene TRBV7-2; weak D call: TRBD1 (5 bases). Per the germline V gene, CDR1 is SGHTA and CDR2 is FQGNSA. The CDR3 sequence is 14 residues long. The V end lost 7 bases, the J end lost 0 bases, and 12 bases lay between the germline ends. This CDR3 reads CASTHGGANYGYTF. Written as DNA, the CDR3 is TGTGCCAGCACCCACGGGGGGGCTAACTATGGCTACACCTTC.

The J gene is TRBJ1-1, the V gene TRBV6-1; D is possibly TRBD1 (6 bases). CDR1 is MNHNS, CDR2 SASEGT, per germline. The V gene lost 1 base and the J gene lost 3 bases, with 21 bases spanning the gap. The CDR3 extends over 18 amino acids. CDR3 DNA: TGTGCCAGCAGTGAAGGGTTTGGGTCAGGGGTAGATCACACTGAAGCTTTCTTT. It encodes CASSEGFGSGVDHTEAFF.

The CDR3 nucleotides read TGTGCCAGCAGGGCATCTGGGGCCAACGTCCTGACTTTC. It encodes CASRASGANVLTF. The V call is TRBV27, the J call TRBJ2-6, with D uncertain. Germline V gives CDR1 MNHEY, CDR2 SMNVEV (reference sequence). The CDR3 contains 13 residues. V lost 6 bases to trimming and J lost 1 base, with 4 bases between them.

The chain combines TRBV7-3 with TRBJ2-5, with a weak D call TRBD2 (6 bases). The germline V gene has CDR1 SGHTA and CDR2 FQGTGA. The CDR3 length is 13 residues. V was trimmed by 8 bases and J by 5 bases, leaving 15 bases between them. The CDR3 nucleotides read TGTGCCAGCTCACGGGCGGGGTTGGAGACCCAGTACTTC. It specifies CASSRAGLETQYF.

The chain has TRBV5-1 and TRBJ1-3; D remains unclear. Per the germline V gene, CDR1 is SGHRS and CDR2 is YFSETQ. CDR3 size: 13 residues. V lost 6 bases to trimming and J lost 0 bases, with 7 bases between them. The CDR3 sequence is CASNNPSGNTIYF. As DNA, the CDR3 is TGCGCCAGCAACAACCCCTCTGGAAACACCATATATTTT.

The V and J genes are TRBV9 and TRBJ1-1; D is ambiguous. V dropped 4 bases and J dropped 4 bases, with 14 bases sitting between them. Germline CDR1 SGDLS, CDR2 YYNGEE. The CDR3 loop spans 14 amino acids. The DNA of the CDR3 is TGTGCCAGCAGCCCACGAGACGGGAGCACTGAAGCTTTCTTT. Its translation is CASSPRDGSTEAFF.

The V call is TRBV5-8, the J call TRBJ1-1, with D possibly being TRBD1 (5 bases). Trimming shortened V by 2 bases and J by 4 bases, and 9 bases separated the two germline ends. Germline V gene sequence: CDR1 SGHTS, CDR2 YDEGEE. CDR3 length equals 13 residues. As DNA, the CDR3 is TGTGCCAGCAGCTTTGAGGGGAGCACTGAAGCTTTCTTT. Amino acid sequence: CASSFEGSTEAFF.

The V call is TRBV6-5, the J call TRBJ2-2; no definite D call. CDR3 length equals 14 residues. Trimming cost V 0 bases and J 4 bases, with 6 bases left between them. Per the germline V gene, CDR1 is MNHEY and CDR2 is SVGAGI. The CDR3 sequence: CASSYSFTTGELFF. The CDR3 DNA reads as TGTGCCAGCAGTTACTCTTTCACCACCGGGGAGCTGTTTTTT.

The chain links TRBV5-1 to TRBJ1-1; the D gene is possibly TRBD1 (6 bases). This CDR3 has 13 residues. Germline CDR1 SGHRS, CDR2 YFSETQ. The V end lost 0 bases, the J end lost 6 bases, and 9 bases lay between the germline ends. CDR3 in amino acids: CASSLGQASEAFF. CDR3 DNA: TGCGCCAGCAGCTTGGGACAGGCGTCTGAAGCTTTCTTT.

The CDR3 protein is CASRDYRGNTEAFF. The CDR3 DNA is TGTGCCAGTAGGGATTATAGGGGGAACACTGAAGCTTTCTTT. The V gene is TRBV19, the J gene TRBJ1-1, with D perhaps TRBD1 (5 bases). V lost 6 bases and J lost 1, with 12 bases in between. This CDR3 has 14 amino acids. The germline V gene has CDR1 LNHDA and CDR2 SQIVND (reference sequence).

The chain links TRBV4-1 to TRBJ2-7, with 7 bases matching TRBD1. The CDR3 totals 14 residues. The V and J ends lost 5 bases and 2 bases, in that order; junction bases with no gene match: 6. Germline V gene lookup returns CDR1 MGHRA and CDR2 YSYEKL. CDR3 residues: CASSVRDSAYEQYF. The CDR3 DNA sequence: TGCGCCAGCAGCGTCAGGGACAGCGCCTACGAGCAGTACTTC.

The chain joins TRBV5-1 to TRBJ1-2; 7 nucleotides line up with TRBD1. Germline assignment: CDR1 SGHRS and CDR2 YFSETQ. V shed 3 bases, J shed 4 bases, and the junction held 12 bases outside the gene matches. This CDR3 spans 16 amino acids. The chain's CDR3 is CASSWNDQTGTYGYTF. The CDR3 DNA follows: TGCGCCAGCAGCTGGAATGATCAGACAGGGACCTATGGCTACACCTTC.

The rearrangement uses TRBV5-1 and TRBJ2-3; D possibly matches TRBD1 or TRBD2 (5 bases each). Germline loops: CDR1 SGHRS, CDR2 YFSETQ. There are 13 residues in the CDR3. V lost 3 bases to trimming and J lost 6 bases, with 11 bases between them. The CDR3 sequence: CASSSGLMDTQYF. DNA of the CDR3: TGCGCCAGCAGCTCGGGGCTCATGGATACGCAGTATTTT.

This chain joins TRBV5-6 and TRBJ2-7, with 7 bases lining up with TRBD1. V lost 4 bases, J lost 6 bases, and 13 bases stayed unmatched. There are 15 residues in the CDR3. Germline V gives CDR1 SGHDT, CDR2 YYEEEE. The CDR3 is CASSLTGQAFIEQYF. The CDR3 DNA is TGTGCCAGCAGCCTGACAGGGCAGGCGTTTATCGAGCAGTACTTC. Full variable domain (remainder filled in from reference TRBV5-6 and TRBJ2-7): DAGVTQSPTHLIKTRGQQVTLRCSPKSGHDTVSWYQQALGQGPQFIFQYYEEEERQRGNFPDRFSGHQFPNYSSELNVNALLLGDSALYLCASSLTGQAFIEQYFGPGTRLTVT.

This clone was counted once. The V and J genes are TRBV5-1 and TRBJ2-4, with 7 bases identical to TRBD2. V trimming: 3 bases; J trimming: 7 bases; junction bases outside the gene matches: 7. The CDR3 has 14 residues. The germline V gene has CDR1 SGHRS and CDR2 YFSETQ. The CDR3 loop reads CASSSSGGWNIQYF. DNA for the CDR3: TGCGCCAGCAGCTCATCCGGGGGGTGGAACATTCAGTACTTC. The full variable domain, its missing parts supplied by reference TRBV5-1 and TRBJ2-4, is KAGVTQTPRYLIKTRGQQVTLSCSPISGHRSVSWYQQTPGQGLQFLFEYFSETQRNKGNFPGRFSGRQFSNSRSEMNVSTLELGDSALYLCASSSSGGWNIQYFGAGTRLSVL.

J is TRBJ1-1 and V is TRBV6-1; the D is unclear. This CDR3 spans 12 amino acids. Trimming pared 3 bases from V and 11 bases from J, leaving 13 bases between. Germline V gene sequence: CDR1 MNHNS, CDR2 SASEGT. The CDR3 region has the DNA TGTGCCAGCAGTGAGAAAACTTCCGGGGCTTTCTTT. Protein sequence: CASSEKTSGAFF.

The rearrangement uses TRBV6-5 and TRBJ1-6; 7 bases fit TRBD1. The junction had 8 bases not matched to a gene; V was cut back by 6 bases and J by 6 bases. The germline gives CDR1 MNHEY, CDR2 SVGAGI. The CDR3 length is 15 residues. CDR3 in DNA: TGTGCCAGCAGCCCCCAGACAGGGTTTAATTCACCCCTCCACTTT. Protein: CASSPQTGFNSPLHF.

The table lists this clone with a count of one. The chain couples TRBV5-5 to TRBJ1-1, with 7 positions matching TRBD1. V lost 4 bases and J lost 6; bases outside the gene matches: 15. The CDR3 is 16 amino acids. Germline assignment: CDR1 SGHKS and CDR2 YYEKEE (reference sequence). The CDR3, as DNA: TGTGCCAGCAGCGCTACCCTGGACAGGAATCAACCTGAAGCTTTCTTT. Its protein is CASSATLDRNQPEAFF.